These 4 T cell receptor beta chains came from one sample sequenced in a study of blood T cell repertoires in COVID-19 (dated by TCRdb to about 2020). Libraries were built with the immunoSEQ multiplex PCR assay. TCRdb re-hosts the immuneACCESS table, in-frame sequences only. Its copies lack some clones; in the studies checked, an unresolved V gene accounts for under half of them, and the cause for the rest is not known. Recorded for this sample are approximately 74,000 clones; over 70% of them occurred a single time. Of the sample, around 2.3% is held by the ten largest clones. Sequenced input: peripheral blood. Receptor source: a man aged 80 or over with active or convalescent COVID-19.

This chain links TRBV7-8 with TRBJ2-5, with 9 nucleotides matching TRBD2. The CDR3 has 17 amino acids. V gave up 1 base and J gave up 1 base; unmatched junction bases: 7. In germline, CDR1 is SGHVS, CDR2 FQNEAQ. The CDR3: CASSLVRALAGQETQYF. DNA for the CDR3: TGTGCCAGCAGCTTAGTCCGCGCACTAGCGGGCCAAGAGACCCAGTACTTC.

The J gene is TRBJ2-1, the V gene TRBV5-1, with 8 nucleotides matching TRBD2. The V and J ends lost 0 bases and 7 bases, in that order; junction bases with no gene match: 9. The CDR3 spans 16 residues. Germline CDR1 is SGHRS and CDR2 is YFSETQ. This chain's CDR3 is CASSLVSASGLNEQFF. CDR3 bases: TGCGCCAGCAGCTTGGTTTCGGCTAGCGGGTTGAATGAGCAGTTCTTC. Full variable domain (missing parts from reference TRBV5-1 and TRBJ2-1): KAGVTQTPRYLIKTRGQQVTLSCSPISGHRSVSWYQQTPGQGLQFLFEYFSETQRNKGNFPGRFSGRQFSNSRSEMNVSTLELGDSALYLCASSLVSASGLNEQFFGPGTRLTVL.

The rearrangement uses TRBV19 and TRBJ2-5; 7 bases line up with TRBD1. The J segment lost 1 base and the V segment lost 5 bases, leaving 10 bases of the junction unmatched. The CDR3 sequence is 16 residues long. From germline, CDR1 is LNHDA and CDR2 SQIVND (reference sequence). The CDR3 here is CASSVRTGGLQETQYF. Here the CDR3 DNA reads TGTGCCAGTAGTGTCAGGACAGGCGGTCTCCAAGAGACCCAGTACTTC.

This clone was counted a few times. The V and J genes are TRBV7-2 and TRBJ2-7; 7 nucleotides match TRBD1. This CDR3 is 15 amino acids long. The junction had 6 bases not matched to a gene; V was cut back by 0 bases and J by 4 bases. CDR1 is SGHTA and CDR2 is FQGNSA in the germline V gene. In DNA form, the CDR3 reads TGTGCCAGCAGCTTAGCGGCGGACAGGATGTACGAGCAGTACTTC. It codes for CASSLAADRMYEQYF.